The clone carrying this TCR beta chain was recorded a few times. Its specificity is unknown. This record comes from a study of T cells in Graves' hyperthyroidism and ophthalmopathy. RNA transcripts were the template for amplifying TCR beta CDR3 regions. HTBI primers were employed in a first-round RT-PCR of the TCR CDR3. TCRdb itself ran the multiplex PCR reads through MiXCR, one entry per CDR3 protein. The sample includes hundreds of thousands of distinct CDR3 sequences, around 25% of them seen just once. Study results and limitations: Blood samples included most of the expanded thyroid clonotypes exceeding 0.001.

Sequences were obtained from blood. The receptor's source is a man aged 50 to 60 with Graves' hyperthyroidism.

This CDR3 reads CASKKGQGAVTQYF. The CDR3 nucleotides are TGTGCCAGCAAAAAGGGACAGGGGGCTGTGACCCAGTACTTC. This chain links TRBV7-9 with TRBJ2-5, with 12 nucleotides matching TRBD1. This CDR3 is built from 14 residues. Looked up from germline, CDR1 is SEHNR and CDR2 is FQNEAQ (reference sequence). After removal of 7 bases from V and 7 bases from J, the junction contained 7 bases not matched to a gene.